This T cell receptor (beta chain) was identified during a study of blood T cell repertoires in COVID-19. About the study: Acute and convalescent COVID-19 specimens originated in the United States, Italy and Spain. T cells, B-cell-depleted T cells, or PBMCs provided the cDNA or gDNA that served as material.

Germline V gene sequence: CDR1 KGHSH, CDR2 LQKENI. CDR3 length equals 14 residues. Trimming removed 3 bases from V and 1 base from J, with 9 bases in between. Original methodology: For nucleated cells, counts were estimated from reference gene primer amplification. Assay used: immunoSEQ multiplex PCR; TCRdb lists only in-frame clones, some missing. V, J and clone size reflect that table, while D and trimming were determined from the DNA. The sample has hundreds of thousands of clones, more than 70% seen once. In this sample, this clone turned up a few times. Patients from Seattle were sampled longitudinally, starting during active infection.

This chain connects TRBV18 to TRBJ1-1; maybe TRBD1 (5 bases). This receptor was obtained from a woman aged 70-85 years with COVID-19, enrolled during active disease. Specimen: peripheral blood. CDR3 coding DNA: TGTGCCAGCTCACCCTGGACAACGAACACTGAAGCTTTCTTT. It yields the protein CASSPWTTNTEAFF. The variable domain in full, with the rest retrieved from reference TRBV18 and TRBJ1-1, is NAGVMQNPRHLVRRRGQEARLRCSPMKGHSHVYWYRQLPEEGLKFMVYLQKENIIDESGMPKERFSAEFPKEGPSILRIQQVVRGDSAAYFCASSPWTTNTEAFFGQGTRLTVV.